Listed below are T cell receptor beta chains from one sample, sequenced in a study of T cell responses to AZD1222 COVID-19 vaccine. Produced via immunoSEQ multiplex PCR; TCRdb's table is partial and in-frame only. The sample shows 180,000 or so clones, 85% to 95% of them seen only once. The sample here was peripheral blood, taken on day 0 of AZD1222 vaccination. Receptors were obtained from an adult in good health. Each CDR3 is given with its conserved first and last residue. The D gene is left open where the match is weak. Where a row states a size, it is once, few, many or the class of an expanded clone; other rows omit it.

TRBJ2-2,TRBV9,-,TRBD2,TGTGCCAGCAGCGTAGGAGCGGGAGGAAGCACCGGGGAGCTGTTTTTT,CASSVGAGGSTGELFF
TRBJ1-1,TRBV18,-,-,TGTGCCAGCCAGAAGCTCAGGAACACTGAAGCTTTCTTT,CASQKLRNTEAFF
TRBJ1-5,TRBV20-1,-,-,TGCAGTGCTAGTGAGGCCAGGACTAATCAGCCCCAGCATTTT,CSASEARTNQPQHF
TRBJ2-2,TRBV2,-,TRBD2,TGTGCCAGCAGTGAGTCTAGCGGTAACACCGGGGAGCTGTTTTTT,CASSESSGNTGELFF
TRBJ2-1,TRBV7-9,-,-,TGTGCCAGCAGTTCGGGGTTCGGGGAGCAGTTCTTC,CASSSGFGEQFF
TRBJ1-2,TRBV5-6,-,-,TGTGCCAGCAGCGCCGGGACATTCCCCCGTTCGGTCGCTAACTATGGCTACACCTTC,CASSAGTFPRSVANYGYTF
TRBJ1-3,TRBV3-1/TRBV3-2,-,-,TGTGCCAGCAGCCCGACCGGTAGAATAGCTGGAAACACCATATATTTT,CASSPTGRIAGNTIYF
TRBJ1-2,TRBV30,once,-,TGTGCCTGGAGTAGGAGGGCGCGGGATGGCTACACCTTC,CAWSRRARDGYTF
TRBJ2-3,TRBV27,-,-,TGTGCCAGCCACCAGGGTGGTCAGCCCCTTTATACGCAGTATTTT,CASHQGGQPLYTQYF
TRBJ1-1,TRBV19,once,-,TGTGCCAGTTCCTGGTGGGGGACTGAAGCTTTCTTT,CASSWWGTEAFF
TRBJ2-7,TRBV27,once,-,TGTGCCAGCAGACCCACCGGGACTGGATTTTACGAGCAGTACTTC,CASRPTGTGFYEQYF
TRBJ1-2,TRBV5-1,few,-,TGCGCCAGCAGCTTGGACGGGGAACACTATGGCTACACCTTC,CASSLDGEHYGYTF
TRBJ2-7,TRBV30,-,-,TGTGCCTGGAGTGGAAGGGACGAGCAGTACTTC,CAWSGRDEQYF
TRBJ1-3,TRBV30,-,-,TGTGCCTGGAGTGGACACCTCTCTGGAAACACCATATATTTT,CAWSGHLSGNTIYF
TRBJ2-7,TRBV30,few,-,TGTGCCTGGAGTGTACGGGAAGGGCACGAGCAGTACTTC,CAWSVREGHEQYF
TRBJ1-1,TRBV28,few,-,TGTGCCAGCAGTTTAGTTGGAAAGCGGGCTTTCTTT,CASSLVGKRAFF
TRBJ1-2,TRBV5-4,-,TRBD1,TGTGCCAGCAGCCTGACAGGGGTGGGCTATGGCTACACCTTC,CASSLTGVGYGYTF
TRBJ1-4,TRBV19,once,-,TGTGCCAGTGGATGGGTGAGCGAAAAACTGTTTTTT,CASGWVSEKLFF
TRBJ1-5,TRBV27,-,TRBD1,TGTGCCAGCAGTTCCCTAGGGGTAACAGGGGCGCGCAATCAGCCCCAGCATTTT,CASSSLGVTGARNQPQHF
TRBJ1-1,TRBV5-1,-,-,TGCGCCAGCAGCCTCAATGTACCTGGGGGCAACACTGAAGCTTTCTTT,CASSLNVPGGNTEAFF
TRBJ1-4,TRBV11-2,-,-,TGTGCCAGCAGCCGGAGGGGTAACCTCGCTAATGAAAAACTGTTTTTT,CASSRRGNLANEKLFF
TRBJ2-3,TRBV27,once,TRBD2,TGTGCCAGCAGTTATCGCCCGGGACTAGCGGGTGATTCCTCAGATACGCAGTATTTT,CASSYRPGLAGDSSDTQYF
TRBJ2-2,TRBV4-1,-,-,TGCGCCAGCAGCCAAATTGGGATGGGGGAGCTGTTTTTT,CASSQIGMGELFF
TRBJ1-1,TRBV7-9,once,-,TGTGCCAGCAGCCCGCGTGCTCGACCAGCCCGGCCGAACACTGAAGCTTTCTTT,CASSPRARPARPNTEAFF
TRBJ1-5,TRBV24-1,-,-,TGTGCCACCAGTGATTTGTCAGGGGATCAGCCCCAGCATTTT,CATSDLSGDQPQHF
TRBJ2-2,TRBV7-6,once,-,TGTGCCAGCAGCTTTCGGCAGGGTGGGACCGGGGAGCTGTTTTTT,CASSFRQGGTGELFF
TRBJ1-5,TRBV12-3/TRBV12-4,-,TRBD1,TGTGCCAGCAGTCCTACAGGGGCTGGGGCCCAGCATTTT,CASSPTGAGAQHF
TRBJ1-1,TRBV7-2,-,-,TGTGCCAGCAGTTGGAGTTGGGACACTGAAGCTTTCTTT,CASSWSWDTEAFF
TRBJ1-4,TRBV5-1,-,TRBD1,TGCGCCAGCAGTCGGGACAGGGCCGCCGAAAAACTGTTTTTT,CASSRDRAAEKLFF
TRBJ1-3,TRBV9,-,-,TGTGCCAGCACCGAAGGGGCCTTCTCTGGAAACACCATATATTTT,CASTEGAFSGNTIYF
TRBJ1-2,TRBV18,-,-,TGTGCCAGCTCAGAGCAGGGGAACTATGGCTACACCTTC,CASSEQGNYGYTF
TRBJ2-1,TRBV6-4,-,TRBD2,TGTGCCAGCAGCGATGAGACTAGCGGGAGTGGTAATGAGCAGTTCTTC,CASSDETSGSGNEQFF
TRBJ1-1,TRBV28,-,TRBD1,TGTGCCAGCAGTTTAACCGGGACAGTCTACGAAGCTTTCTTT,CASSLTGTVYEAFF
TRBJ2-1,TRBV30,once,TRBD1,TGTGCCCGGACAGGGGGAGGTTACAATGAGCAGTTCTTC,CARTGGGYNEQFF
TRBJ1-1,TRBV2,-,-,TGTGCCAGCAGGCCCCGTGGGAACACTGAAGCTTTCTTT,CASRPRGNTEAFF
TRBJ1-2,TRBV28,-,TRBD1,TGTGCCAGCAGTTCAGGACAGGGCGGCTACACCTTC,CASSSGQGGYTF
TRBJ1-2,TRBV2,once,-,TGTGCCAGCAACCCGGCAGGGGCCTATGGCTACACCTTC,CASNPAGAYGYTF
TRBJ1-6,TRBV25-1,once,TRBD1,TGTGCCAGCAGCAACCGGGACAGGGGACGATCACCCCTCCACTTT,CASSNRDRGRSPLHF
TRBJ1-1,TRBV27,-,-,TGTGCCAGCAGTTTATCTTGGAACACTGAAGCTTTCTTT,CASSLSWNTEAFF
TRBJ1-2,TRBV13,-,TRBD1,TGTGCCAGCAGCTCTCGACAGGGGGCCTATGGCTACACCTTC,CASSSRQGAYGYTF
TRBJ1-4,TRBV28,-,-,TGTGCCAGCAGTTTGCCGGGCCACACGGCTAATGAAAAACTGTTTTTT,CASSLPGHTANEKLFF
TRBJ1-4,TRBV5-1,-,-,TGCGCCAGCAGAAGTCTGGGGGGAGAAAAACTGTTTTTT,CASRSLGGEKLFF
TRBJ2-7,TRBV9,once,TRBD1,TGTGCCAGCAGCGTGGACCGGGACAGGGGGTTCTACGAGCAGTACTTC,CASSVDRDRGFYEQYF
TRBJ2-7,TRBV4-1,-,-,TGCGCCAGCAGCCAAGTCAGGGGCCGTGTGGTTTACGAGCAGTACTTC,CASSQVRGRVVYEQYF
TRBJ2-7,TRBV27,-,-,TGTGCCAGCAGTTTAGGCGCCGAGGGGGTACCTTACGAGCAGTACTTC,CASSLGAEGVPYEQYF
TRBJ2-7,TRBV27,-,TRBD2,TGTGCCAGCTTACTATCCGGGACTAGCGTTGAGGAGCAGTACTTC,CASLLSGTSVEEQYF
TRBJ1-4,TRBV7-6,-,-,TGTGCCAGCAGCTTAAACAGGGTGGAAAAACTGTTTTTT,CASSLNRVEKLFF
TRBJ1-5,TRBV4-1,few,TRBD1,TGCGCCAGCAGGAGACAGGGGGCTGGGCAGCCCCAGCATTTT,CASRRQGAGQPQHF
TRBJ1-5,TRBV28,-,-,TGTGCCAGCATGGGGAGCAATCAGCCCCAGCATTTT,CASMGSNQPQHF
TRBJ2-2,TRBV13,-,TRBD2,TGTGCCAGCGCTAGCGGGGCCAACACCGGGGAGCTGTTTTTT,CASASGANTGELFF
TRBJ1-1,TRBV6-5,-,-,TGTGCCAGCACCGGACAGCCCGACACTGAAGCTTTCTTT,CASTGQPDTEAFF
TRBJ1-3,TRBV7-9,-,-,TGTGCCAGCAAGGATCGGACCGGGCGCTCTGGAAACACCATATATTTT,CASKDRTGRSGNTIYF
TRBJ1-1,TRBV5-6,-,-,TGTGCCAGCAGCTTAGTGGACAGGAACACTGAAGCTTTCTTT,CASSLVDRNTEAFF
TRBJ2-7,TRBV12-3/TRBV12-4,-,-,TGTGCCAGCAGTTTAGTGTGGAACGAGCAGTACTTC,CASSLVWNEQYF
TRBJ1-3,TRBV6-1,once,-,TGTGCCAGCAGTGAATCAGGGACTGGAAACACCATATATTTT,CASSESGTGNTIYF
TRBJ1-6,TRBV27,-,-,TGTGCCAGCAGTTTTAAAGGGCCGGTGGCTTTAAGCTATAATTCACCCCTCCACTTT,CASSFKGPVALSYNSPLHF
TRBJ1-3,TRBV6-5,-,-,TGTGCCAGCAGTTTACAGAGCTCTGGAAACACCATATATTTT,CASSLQSSGNTIYF
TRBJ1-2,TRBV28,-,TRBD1,TGTGCCAGCCAGACAGGGGGCTTCTACTATGGCTACACCTTC,CASQTGGFYYGYTF
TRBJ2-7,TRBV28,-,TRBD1,TGTGCCAGCAGTGCCGGGACAGGGCTCTACGAGCAGTACTTC,CASSAGTGLYEQYF